The entry below describes one T cell receptor (beta chain). Sequenced by immunoSEQ multiplex PCR; TCRdb stores in-frame clones only, minus some. The data show around 180,000 clones, roughly 90% seen once. Germline V gives CDR1 MNHEY, CDR2 SVGEGT. Trimming removed 6 bases from V and 5 bases from J; junction bases left unmatched: 9. This CDR3 has 15 residues. These data originate in a study of blood T cell repertoires in COVID-19. Study details: Researchers got acute and convalescent COVID-19 samples from the United States, Italy and Spain. PBMCs, B-cell-depleted T cells, or T cells provided the cDNA or gDNA that made up the material.

The V and J genes are TRBV6-2 or TRBV6-3 and TRBJ1-5; the match to TRBD1 covers 8 bases. The specimen sequenced was peripheral blood. The TCR comes from a man in his 70s with active or convalescent COVID-19. The CDR3 bases are TGTGCCAGCAGCTATACAGGGGGAGGTTATCAGCCCCAGCATTTT. This sequence encodes CASSYTGGGYQPQHF.